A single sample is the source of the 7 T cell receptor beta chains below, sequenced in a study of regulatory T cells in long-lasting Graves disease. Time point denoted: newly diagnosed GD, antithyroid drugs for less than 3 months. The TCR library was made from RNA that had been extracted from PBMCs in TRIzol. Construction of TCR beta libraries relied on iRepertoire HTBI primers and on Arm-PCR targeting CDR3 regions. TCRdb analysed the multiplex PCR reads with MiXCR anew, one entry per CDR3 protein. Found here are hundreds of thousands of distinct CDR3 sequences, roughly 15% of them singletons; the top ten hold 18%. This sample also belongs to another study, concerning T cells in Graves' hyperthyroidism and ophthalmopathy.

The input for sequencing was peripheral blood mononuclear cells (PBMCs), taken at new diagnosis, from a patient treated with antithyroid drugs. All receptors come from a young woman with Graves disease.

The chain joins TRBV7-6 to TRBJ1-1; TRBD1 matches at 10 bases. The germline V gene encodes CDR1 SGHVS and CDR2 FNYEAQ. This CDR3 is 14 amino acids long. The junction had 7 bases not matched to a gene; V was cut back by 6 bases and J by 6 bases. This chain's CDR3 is CASSPRQGAAEAFF. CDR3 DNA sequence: TGTGCCAGCAGTCCCCGACAGGGGGCAGCTGAAGCTTTCTTT.

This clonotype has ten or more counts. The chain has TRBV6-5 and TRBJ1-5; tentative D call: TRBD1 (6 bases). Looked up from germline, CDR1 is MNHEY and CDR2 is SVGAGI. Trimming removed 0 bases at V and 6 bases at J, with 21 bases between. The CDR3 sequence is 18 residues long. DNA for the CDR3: TGTGCCAGCAGTTACTCGAGTCTATCAGGGGTCGGGTTTCAGCCCCAGCATTTT. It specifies CASSYSSLSGVGFQPQHF.

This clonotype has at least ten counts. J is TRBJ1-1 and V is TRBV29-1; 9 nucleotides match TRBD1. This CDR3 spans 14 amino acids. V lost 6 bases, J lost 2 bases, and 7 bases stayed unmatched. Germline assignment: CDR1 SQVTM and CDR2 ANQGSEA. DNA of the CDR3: TGCAGCGTCGTGAAAACAGGGGGCAACACTGAAGCTTTCTTT. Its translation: CSVVKTGGNTEAFF.

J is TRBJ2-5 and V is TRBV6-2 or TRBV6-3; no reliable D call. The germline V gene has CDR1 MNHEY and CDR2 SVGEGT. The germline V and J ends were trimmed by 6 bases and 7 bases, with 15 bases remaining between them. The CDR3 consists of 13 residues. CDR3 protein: CASRARWSGTQYF. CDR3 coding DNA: TGTGCCAGCAGGGCTAGATGGTCTGGGACCCAGTACTTC.

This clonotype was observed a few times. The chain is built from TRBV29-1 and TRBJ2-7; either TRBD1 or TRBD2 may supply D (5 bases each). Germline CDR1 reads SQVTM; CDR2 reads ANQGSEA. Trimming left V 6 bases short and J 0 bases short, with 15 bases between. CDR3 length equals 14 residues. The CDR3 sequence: CSVSGTEDSYEQYF. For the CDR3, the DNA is TGCAGCGTCTCCGGGACGGAAGACTCCTACGAGCAGTACTTC.

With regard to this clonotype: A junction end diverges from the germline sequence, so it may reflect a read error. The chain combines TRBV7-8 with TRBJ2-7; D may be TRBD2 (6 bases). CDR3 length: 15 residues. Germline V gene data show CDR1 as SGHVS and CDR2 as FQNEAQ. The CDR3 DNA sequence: TGCGCCAGCAGCCATACCGGGACTGGTGTCTACGAGCAGTACTTC. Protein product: CASSHTGTGVYEQYF. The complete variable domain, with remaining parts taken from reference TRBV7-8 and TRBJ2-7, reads GAGVSQSPRYKVAKRGQDVALRCDPISGHVSLFWYQQALGQGPEFLTYFQNEAQLDKSGLPSDRFFAERPEGSVSTLKIQRTQQEDSAVYLCASSHTGTGVYEQYFGPGTRLTVT.

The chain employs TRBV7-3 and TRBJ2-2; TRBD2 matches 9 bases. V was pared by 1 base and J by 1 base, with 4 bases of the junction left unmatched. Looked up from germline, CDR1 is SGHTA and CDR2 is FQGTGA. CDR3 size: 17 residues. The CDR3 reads CASSLMLTSGNTGELFF. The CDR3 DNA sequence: TGTGCCAGCAGCTTAATGTTGACTAGCGGGAACACCGGGGAGCTGTTTTTT.